A single sample gave rise to the 14 T cell receptor beta chains below, sequenced in a study of radiotherapy plus CTLA-4 blockade in lung cancer. The protocol was immunoSEQ multiplex PCR, while the TCRdb copy is restricted to in-frame clones and leaves out a portion. This sample has tens of thousands of clones, with about four fifths found just once. The sample in question was peripheral blood, obtained from a patient treated with radiotherapy plus ipilimumab. These receptors came from a human donor with non-small cell lung cancer who had stable disease on radiotherapy plus ipilimumab.

This clone has just one count. V usage is TRBV5-8 and J usage is TRBJ1-2; D remains unclear. V was cut by 4 bases and J by 3 bases, with 16 bases left in between. Germline V lookup: CDR1 SGHTS, CDR2 YDEGEE. This CDR3 comprises 15 residues. The CDR3 protein is CASSLDGINDYGYTF. DNA of the CDR3: TGTGCCAGCAGCCTGGACGGGATCAATGACTATGGCTACACCTTC.

The chain recombines TRBV19 with TRBJ2-4; maybe TRBD1 (6 bases). Trimming stripped 5 bases from V and 1 base from J, with 21 bases between. The CDR3 runs to 18 residues. Germline V CDR1 and CDR2: LNHDA, SQIVND (reference sequence). CDR3 sequence: CASSPGQRSAGAKNIQYF. CDR3 nucleotides: TGTGCCAGTAGTCCGGGACAAAGGTCCGCTGGGGCCAAAAACATTCAGTACTTC.

V usage is TRBV28 and J usage is TRBJ2-7; 10 bases line up with TRBD1. CDR1 and CDR2 from the germline V gene are MDHEN and SYDVKM. V lost 7 bases, J lost 1 base, and 7 bases stayed unmatched. The CDR3 totals 15 residues. This chain's CDR3 is CASTTPGQGSYEQYF. The DNA for the CDR3 is TGTGCCAGCACCACTCCGGGACAGGGGTCCTACGAGCAGTACTTC.

The V call is TRBV5-1, the J call TRBJ2-5, with D perhaps matching TRBD1 or TRBD2 (5 bases each). Trimming stripped 4 bases from V and 1 base from J, with 14 bases between. Germline V gene lookup returns CDR1 SGHRS and CDR2 YFSETQ. This CDR3 is built from 15 residues. The CDR3 loop is CASSHQWGSQETQYF. The CDR3 nucleotides read TGCGCCAGCAGCCATCAGTGGGGGTCCCAAGAGACCCAGTACTTC.

The chain joins TRBV10-2 to TRBJ2-4; 12 bases line up with TRBD2. Per the germline V gene, CDR1 is WSHSY and CDR2 is SAAADI. V shed 7 bases, J shed 5 bases, and the junction held 9 bases outside the gene matches. This CDR3 spans 16 amino acids. For the CDR3, the DNA is TGCGCCAGCACCTCGGGACTAGCGGGTGGGGAAAACATTCAGTACTTC. This codes for CASTSGLAGGENIQYF.

J is TRBJ1-4 and V is TRBV28; the D gene is possibly TRBD1 (5 bases). V was clipped by 5 bases and J by 8 bases, with 18 bases between them. The CDR3 is 15 amino acids. Germline V gene lookup returns CDR1 MDHEN and CDR2 SYDVKM. As DNA, the CDR3 is TGTGCCAGCAGTCGGCCGGACACCGCAAAGGAAAAACTGTTTTTT. This translates into CASSRPDTAKEKLFF.

The chain joins TRBV6-1 to TRBJ1-4, with 7 bases aligning to TRBD1. Trimming removed 8 bases from V and 0 bases from J; junction bases left unmatched: 6. Germline V gene data show CDR1 as MNHNS and CDR2 as SASEGT. This CDR3 has 15 residues. CDR3 sequence: CASQTGLATNEKLFF. CDR3 bases: TGTGCCAGCCAGACAGGGTTGGCAACTAATGAAAAACTGTTTTTT.

The chain couples TRBV5-6 to TRBJ1-6; weak D call: TRBD1 (6 bases). This CDR3 comprises 18 residues. The germline gives CDR1 SGHDT, CDR2 YYEEEE. The V end lost 1 base, the J end lost 0 bases, and 14 bases lay between the germline ends. CDR3 protein: CASSLFQGSSSYNSPLHF. CDR3 DNA: TGTGCCAGCAGCTTGTTTCAGGGGTCAAGCTCCTATAATTCACCCCTCCACTTT.

The chain combines TRBV6-6 with TRBJ2-7; 12 nucleotides line up with TRBD1. Germline assignment: CDR1 MNHNY and CDR2 SVGAGI (reference sequence). The CDR3 consists of 14 residues. V was clipped by 7 bases and J by 4 bases; unmatched bases: 5. CDR3 in amino acids: CASKPGQGAYEQYF. The CDR3 DNA follows: TGTGCCAGCAAACCGGGACAGGGGGCATACGAGCAGTACTTC.

The rearrangement joins TRBV25-1 to TRBJ2-1; D is unclear. Trimming shortened V by 3 bases and J by 6 bases, and 9 bases separated the two germline ends. The CDR3 loop spans 13 amino acids. Germline loops: CDR1 MGHDK, CDR2 SYGVNS. The CDR3 region has the DNA TGTGCCAGCAGTGACCTTAGCCGCAATGAGCAGTTCTTC. Its translation is CASSDLSRNEQFF.

This clone was seen only once. This chain joins TRBV5-1 and TRBJ2-1, with TRBD2 as a possible D gene (6 bases). Per the germline V gene, CDR1 is SGHRS and CDR2 is YFSETQ. V lost 6 bases and J 3 bases, leaving 16 bases between the germline ends. This CDR3 has 15 amino acids. CDR3 loop: CASTPVGGVYNEQFF. CDR3 in DNA: TGCGCCAGCACCCCGGTGGGAGGTGTCTACAATGAGCAGTTCTTC.

This rearrangement joins TRBV5-1 to TRBJ2-1; weak D call: TRBD2 (6 bases). From germline, CDR1 is SGHRS and CDR2 YFSETQ. The CDR3 sequence is 14 residues long. Trimming stripped 3 bases from V and 7 bases from J, with 14 bases between. The CDR3 DNA reads as TGCGCCAGCAGCTCCGGACTATTTCAAAATGAGCAGTTCTTC. Its translation: CASSSGLFQNEQFF.

The chain combines TRBV9 with TRBJ2-7; 15 positions match TRBD2. Losses at the gene ends were 8 bases for V and 7 bases for J; bases not matched to a gene: 16. The germline V gene encodes CDR1 SGDLS and CDR2 YYNGEE. This CDR3 is built from 17 residues. The CDR3 region is CASSRSGLAGGSGEQYF. As DNA, the CDR3 is TGTGCCAGTTCCAGGAGTGGACTAGCGGGAGGGTCGGGGGAGCAGTACTTC.

The chain recombines TRBV11-3 with TRBJ2-7, with D possibly matching TRBD1 (5 bases). CDR3 length: 14 residues. The V gene's germline CDR1 is SGHNT and CDR2 YENEEA. V lost 6 bases to trimming and J lost 6 bases, with 18 bases between them. CDR3 sequence: CASSGAPIPSEQYF. For the CDR3, the DNA is TGTGCCAGCAGTGGGGCGCCCATCCCCTCCGAGCAGTACTTC.